The 2 T cell receptor beta chains in this list originate from one sample, sequenced in a study of T cell responses to AZD1222 COVID-19 vaccine. TCRdb's table, derived via immunoSEQ multiplex PCR, lists solely in-frame clones and lacks some. This sample carries nearly 80,000 clones, around 84% of them seen once, and the ten largest clones take less than 25%. Sequenced material: peripheral blood, taken on day 0 of AZD1222 vaccination. The receptor set was obtained from an adult in good health.

This chain's CDR3 is CASSVWGNYGYTF. The CDR3 DNA reads as TGTGCCAGCAGCGTATGGGGTAACTATGGCTACACCTTC. This chain connects TRBV9 to TRBJ1-2; unclear D gene. Germline values: CDR1 SGDLS, CDR2 YYNGEE. V lost 1 base and J lost 1, with 5 bases in between. The CDR3 covers 13 residues.

The V gene is TRBV19, the J gene TRBJ2-1, with TRBD1 as a possible D gene (6 bases). V was shortened by 5 bases and J by 0 bases, with 11 bases between the two germline ends. From germline, CDR1 is LNHDA and CDR2 SQIVND (reference sequence). This CDR3 is 15 amino acids long. CDR3 sequence reads: CASSEQGPSYNEQFF. CDR3 sequence (DNA): TGTGCCAGTAGTGAACAGGGTCCCTCCTACAATGAGCAGTTCTTC.